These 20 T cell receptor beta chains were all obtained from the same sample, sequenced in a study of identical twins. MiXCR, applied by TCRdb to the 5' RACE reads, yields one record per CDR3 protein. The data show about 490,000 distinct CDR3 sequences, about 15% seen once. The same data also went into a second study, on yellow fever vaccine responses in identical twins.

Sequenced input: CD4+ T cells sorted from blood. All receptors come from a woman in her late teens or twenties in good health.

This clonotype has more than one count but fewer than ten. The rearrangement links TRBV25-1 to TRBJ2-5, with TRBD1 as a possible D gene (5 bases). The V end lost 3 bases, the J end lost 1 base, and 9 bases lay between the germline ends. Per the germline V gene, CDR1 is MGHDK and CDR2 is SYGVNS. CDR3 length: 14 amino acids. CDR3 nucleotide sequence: TGTGCCAGCAGTGAGGTAGGGGCCCAAGAGACCCAGTACTTC. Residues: CASSEVGAQETQYF.

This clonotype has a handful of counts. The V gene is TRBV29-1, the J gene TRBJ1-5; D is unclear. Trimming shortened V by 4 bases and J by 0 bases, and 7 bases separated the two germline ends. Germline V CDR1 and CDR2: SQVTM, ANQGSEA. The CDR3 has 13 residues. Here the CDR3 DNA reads TGCAGCGTTGGCGGGGATAGCAATCAGCCCCAGCATTTT. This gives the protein CSVGGDSNQPQHF.

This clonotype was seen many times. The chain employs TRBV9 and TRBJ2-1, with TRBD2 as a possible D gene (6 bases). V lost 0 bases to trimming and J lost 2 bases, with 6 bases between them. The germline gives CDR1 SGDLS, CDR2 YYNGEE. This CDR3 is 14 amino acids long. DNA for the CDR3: TGTGCCAGCAGCGTAGGGACTACCTACAATGAGCAGTTCTTC. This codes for CASSVGTTYNEQFF.

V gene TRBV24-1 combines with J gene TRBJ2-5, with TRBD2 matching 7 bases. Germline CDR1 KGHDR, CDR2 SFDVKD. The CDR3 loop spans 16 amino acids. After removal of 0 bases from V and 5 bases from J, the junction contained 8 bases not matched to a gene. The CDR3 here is CATSDLSAGVGETQYF. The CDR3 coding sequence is TGTGCCACCAGTGATTTGTCGGCGGGAGTCGGGGAGACCCAGTACTTC.

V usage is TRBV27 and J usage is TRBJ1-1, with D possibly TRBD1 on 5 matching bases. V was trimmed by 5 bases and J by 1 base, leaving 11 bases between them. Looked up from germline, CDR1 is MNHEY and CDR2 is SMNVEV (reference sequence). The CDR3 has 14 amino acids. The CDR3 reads CASSPGTRNTEAFF. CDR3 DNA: TGTGCCAGCAGTCCCGGGACCCGGAACACTGAAGCTTTCTTT.

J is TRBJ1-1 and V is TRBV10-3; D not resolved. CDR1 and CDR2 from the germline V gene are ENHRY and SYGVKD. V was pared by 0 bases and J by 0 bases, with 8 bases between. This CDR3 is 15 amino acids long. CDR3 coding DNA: TGTGCCATCAGTGAGTCGGTCCAGGTGAACACTGAAGCTTTCTTT. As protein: CAISESVQVNTEAFF.

CDR3 protein: CASIPLSGNTIYF. The CDR3 DNA reads TGTGCCAGCATCCCGCTCTCTGGAAACACCATATATTTT. The chain recombines TRBV6-6 with TRBJ1-3; D unresolved. There are 13 residues in the CDR3. The V end lost 7 bases, the J end lost 0 bases, and 7 bases lay between the germline ends. Germline V gene data show CDR1 as MNHNY and CDR2 as SVGAGI (reference sequence).

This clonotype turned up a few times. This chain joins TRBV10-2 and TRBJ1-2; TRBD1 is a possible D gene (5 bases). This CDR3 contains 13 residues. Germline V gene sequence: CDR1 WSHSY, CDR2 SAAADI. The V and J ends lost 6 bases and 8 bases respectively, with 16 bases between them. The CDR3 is CASRGTDLGGYTF. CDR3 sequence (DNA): TGCGCCAGCAGGGGGACGGACCTCGGGGGCTACACCTTC.

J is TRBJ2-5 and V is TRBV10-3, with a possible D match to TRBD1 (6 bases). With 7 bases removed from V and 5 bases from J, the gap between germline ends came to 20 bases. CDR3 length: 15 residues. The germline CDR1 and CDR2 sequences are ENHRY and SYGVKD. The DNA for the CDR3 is TGTGCCATCAAGTTTACGGTGGCAGGGGAGGAGACCCAGTACTTC. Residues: CAIKFTVAGEETQYF.

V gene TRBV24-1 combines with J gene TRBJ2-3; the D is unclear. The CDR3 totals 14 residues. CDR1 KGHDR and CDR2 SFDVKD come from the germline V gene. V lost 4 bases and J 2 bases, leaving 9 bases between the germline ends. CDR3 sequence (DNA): TGTGCCACCAGTGACCCGACAATCACAGATACGCAGTATTTT. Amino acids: CATSDPTITDTQYF.

CDR3 region: CASSPYGSGIGGELFF. The CDR3 DNA reads as TGTGCCAGCAGCCCTTATGGTAGCGGGATTGGCGGGGAGCTGTTTTTT. The chain has TRBV11-1 and TRBJ2-2, with 8 bases lining up with TRBD2. Germline V lookup: CDR1 SGHAT, CDR2 FQDESV (reference sequence). V shed 5 bases, J shed 7 bases, and the junction held 12 bases outside the gene matches. The CDR3 is 16 amino acids.

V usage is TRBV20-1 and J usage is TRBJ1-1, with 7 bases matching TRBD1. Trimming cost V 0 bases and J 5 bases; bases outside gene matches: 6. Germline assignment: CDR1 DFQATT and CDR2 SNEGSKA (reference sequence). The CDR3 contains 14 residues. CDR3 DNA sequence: TGCAGTGCTAGAGATCCCGCAGGGGGGACTGAAGCTTTCTTT. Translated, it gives CSARDPAGGTEAFF.

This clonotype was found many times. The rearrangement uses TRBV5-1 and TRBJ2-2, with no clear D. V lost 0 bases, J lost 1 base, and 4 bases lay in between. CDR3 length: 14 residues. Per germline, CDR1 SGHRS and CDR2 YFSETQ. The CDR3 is CASSLGLNTGELFF. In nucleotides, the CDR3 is TGCGCCAGCAGCTTGGGCTTGAACACCGGGGAGCTGTTTTTT. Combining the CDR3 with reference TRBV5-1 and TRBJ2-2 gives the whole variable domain KAGVTQTPRYLIKTRGQQVTLSCSPISGHRSVSWYQQTPGQGLQFLFEYFSETQRNKGNFPGRFSGRQFSNSRSEMNVSTLELGDSALYLCASSLGLNTGELFFGEGSRLTVL.

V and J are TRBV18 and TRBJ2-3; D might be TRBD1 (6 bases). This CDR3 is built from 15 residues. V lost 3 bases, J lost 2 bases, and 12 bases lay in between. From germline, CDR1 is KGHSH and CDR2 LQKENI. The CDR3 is CASSPPGHHTDTQYF. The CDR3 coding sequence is TGTGCCAGCTCACCGCCGGGACACCACACAGATACGCAGTATTTT. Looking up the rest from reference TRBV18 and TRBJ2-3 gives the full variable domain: NAGVMQNPRHLVRRRGQEARLRCSPMKGHSHVYWYRQLPEEGLKFMVYLQKENIIDESGMPKERFSAEFPKEGPSILRIQQVVRGDSAAYFCASSPPGHHTDTQYFGPGTRLTVL.

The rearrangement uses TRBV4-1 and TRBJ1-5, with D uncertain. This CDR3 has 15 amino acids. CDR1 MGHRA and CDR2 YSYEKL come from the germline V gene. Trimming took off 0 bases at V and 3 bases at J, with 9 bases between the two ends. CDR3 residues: CASSQDPRPNQPQHF. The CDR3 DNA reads TGCGCCAGCAGCCAAGATCCAAGGCCCAATCAGCCCCAGCATTTT.

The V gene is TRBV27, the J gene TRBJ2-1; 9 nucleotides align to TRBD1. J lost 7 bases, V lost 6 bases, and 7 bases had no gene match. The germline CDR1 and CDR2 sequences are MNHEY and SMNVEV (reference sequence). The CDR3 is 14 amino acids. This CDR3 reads CASRTQGARNEQFF. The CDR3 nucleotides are TGTGCCAGCAGGACACAGGGGGCGAGGAATGAGCAGTTCTTC.

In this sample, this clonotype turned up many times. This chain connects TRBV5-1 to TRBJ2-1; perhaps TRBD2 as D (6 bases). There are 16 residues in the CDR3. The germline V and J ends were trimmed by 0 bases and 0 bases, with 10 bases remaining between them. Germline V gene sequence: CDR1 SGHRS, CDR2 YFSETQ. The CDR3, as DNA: TGCGCCAGCAGCTTGGTGGCGGGAAGCTCCTACAATGAGCAGTTCTTC. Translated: CASSLVAGSSYNEQFF.

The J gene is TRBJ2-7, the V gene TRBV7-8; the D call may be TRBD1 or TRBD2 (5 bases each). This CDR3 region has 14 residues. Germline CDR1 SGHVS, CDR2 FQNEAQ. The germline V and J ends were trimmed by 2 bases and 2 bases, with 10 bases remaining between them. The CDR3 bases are TGTGCCAGCAGCTTACGGGACGTGCCCTACGAGCAGTACTTC. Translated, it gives CASSLRDVPYEQYF. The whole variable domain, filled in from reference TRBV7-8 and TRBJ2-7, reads GAGVSQSPRYKVAKRGQDVALRCDPISGHVSLFWYQQALGQGPEFLTYFQNEAQLDKSGLPSDRFFAERPEGSVSTLKIQRTQQEDSAVYLCASSLRDVPYEQYFGPGTRLTVT.

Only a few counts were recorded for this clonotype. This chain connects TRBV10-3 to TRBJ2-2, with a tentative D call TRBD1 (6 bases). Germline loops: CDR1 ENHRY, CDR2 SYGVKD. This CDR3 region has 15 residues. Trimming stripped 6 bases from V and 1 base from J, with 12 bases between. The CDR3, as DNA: TGTGCCATCAGCAGACAGGTTGAGAACACCGGGGAGCTGTTTTTT. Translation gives CAISRQVENTGELFF.

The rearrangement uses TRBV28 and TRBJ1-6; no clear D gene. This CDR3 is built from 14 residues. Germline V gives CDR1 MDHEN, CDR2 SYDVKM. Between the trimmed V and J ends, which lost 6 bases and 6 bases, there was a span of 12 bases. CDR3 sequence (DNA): TGTGCCAGCAGGCAATCCGGGGTTAATTCACCCCTCCACTTT. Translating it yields CASRQSGVNSPLHF. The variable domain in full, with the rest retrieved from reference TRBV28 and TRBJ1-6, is DVKVTQSSRYLVKRTGEKVFLECVQDMDHENMFWYRQDPGLGLRLIYFSYDVKMKEKGDIPEGYSVSREKKERFSLILESASTNQTSMYLCASRQSGVNSPLHFGNGTRLTVT.